This section outlines one T cell receptor beta chain sequence together with its context. What it recognizes is unknown. Expansion of antigen-specific CD4+ T cells with viral peptide pools was carried out by the ViraFEST assay before sequencing. Culture proceeded for approximately nine days, and CD4+ T cells were then isolated. About 2 million PBMC were seeded per well and grown in the presence of about 9 IU/ml IL-2 and 9.5 to 10 ug/ml peptides. This CDR3 contains 14 residues. The V and J ends lost 4 bases and 5 bases, in that order; junction bases with no gene match: 5. Germline V gene sequence: CDR1 SEHNR, CDR2 FQNEAQ (reference sequence). The sample belongs to a study of vaccination effects on CD4 cells after COVID-19. Only in-frame clones appear in the TCRdb table, and some are missing; sequencing was by immunoSEQ multiplex PCR. The repertoire has 50,000 to 65,000 clones, 80% to 85% of them found once; the top ten carry 2% to 2.5%.

Findings and caveats of the study: Late after vaccination, infection- and vaccine-induced clones showed marked clonal contraction. Convalescent patients in the study were few, and early post-infection timepoints were absent.

This clonotype was sampled from a human donor who received a COVID-19 vaccine. The rearrangement links TRBV7-9 to TRBJ1-5; 7 bases align to TRBD1. The sequences come from CD4+ T cells from PBMCs cultured with HCoV-229E spike peptides, collected before COVID-19 vaccination. CDR3 DNA sequence: TGTGCCAGCAGCTCCGACAGGGATTATCAGCCCCAGCATTTT. Translating gives CASSSDRDYQPQHF.